The 20 T cell receptor beta chains listed next were all sequenced from one sample in a study of T-cell memory formation after mild COVID-19. TCRdb ran MiXCR on the 5' RACE reads and lists one entry per CDR3 protein. Of about 400,000 distinct CDR3 sequences in the sample, 23% were seen once. The sample taken for sequencing was PBMCs or a T cell subset sorted from them (not recorded which). The receptors derive from an adult woman who had mild COVID-19 (a few samples of this study predate the infection). Cell type and time point are not known.

The genes are TRBV29-1 and TRBJ2-7, with TRBD2 matching 9 bases. The V gene end was trimmed by 4 bases and the J gene end by 5 bases; junction bases not matched to a gene: 3. This CDR3 is built from 12 residues. The germline V gene encodes CDR1 SQVTM and CDR2 ANQGSEA. Here the CDR3 DNA reads TGCAGCGTTGTGGTAGCGGGAGACGAGCAGTACTTC. It is translated as CSVVVAGDEQYF.

This clonotype was counted between two and nine times. This rearrangement joins TRBV5-6 to TRBJ1-3; unclear D gene. The germline V and J ends were trimmed by 0 bases and 0 bases, with 13 bases remaining between them. Per the germline V gene, CDR1 is SGHDT and CDR2 is YYEEEE. This CDR3 spans 17 amino acids. The CDR3 is CASSLGPPQSSGNTIYF. As DNA, the CDR3 is TGTGCCAGCAGCTTGGGTCCACCCCAGAGCTCTGGAAACACCATATATTTT.

The rearrangement links TRBV4-2 to TRBJ1-1, with TRBD1 matching over 7 bases. The CDR3 contains 16 residues. From germline, CDR1 is LGHNA and CDR2 YNFKEQ. V lost 2 bases to trimming and J lost 3 bases; unmatched junction nucleotides: 9. The CDR3 region is CASSQPADREDTEAFF. The CDR3 nucleotides read TGTGCCAGCAGCCAACCTGCAGACAGGGAGGACACTGAAGCTTTCTTT.

This clonotype was counted at least ten times. The CDR3 DNA reads TGTGCCAGCAGTGACAGGGACACCGGGGAGCTGTTTTTT. This sequence encodes CASSDRDTGELFF. The V call is TRBV6-4, the J call TRBJ2-2; D call uncertain. The CDR3 has 13 amino acids. In germline, CDR1 is MRHNA, CDR2 SNTAGT. The V end was cut by 2 bases, the J end by 3 bases, with 4 bases between.

In its sample, this clonotype was seen a few times. CDR3 residues: CASMTSGGAGAYEQYF. The CDR3 DNA is TGTGCCAGCATGACTAGCGGGGGGGCCGGAGCCTACGAGCAGTACTTC. The chain has TRBV12-3 or TRBV12-4 and TRBJ2-7; TRBD2 matches at 14 bases. This CDR3 is 16 amino acids long. With V trimmed by 7 bases and J by 2 bases, 7 bases remained unmatched.

This clonotype was detected a few times. V is TRBV4-1 and J is TRBJ2-3; D gene unclear. Looked up from germline, CDR1 is MGHRA and CDR2 is YSYEKL. This CDR3 has 14 amino acids. V was pared by 4 bases and J by 0 bases, with 8 bases between. DNA for the CDR3: TGCGCCAGCAGCCTCCGAAGTAGCACAGATACGCAGTATTTT. Translation: CASSLRSSTDTQYF.

This clonotype showed up just a few times. The genes are TRBV25-1 and TRBJ2-7, with D perhaps TRBD1 or TRBD2 (6 bases each). Deletions cut 0 bases from V and 2 bases from J, with 11 bases between. In germline, CDR1 is MGHDK, CDR2 SYGVNS. CDR3 size: 15 residues. In nucleotides, the CDR3 is TGTGCCAGCAGTGAATACGGAGGGGGTACCTACGAGCAGTACTTC. It codes for CASSEYGGGTYEQYF.

This rearrangement joins TRBV5-1 to TRBJ2-1; 13 bases agree with TRBD2. V shed 3 bases, J shed 6 bases, and the junction held 6 bases outside the gene matches. CDR3 length: 16 residues. Germline V gives CDR1 SGHRS, CDR2 YFSETQ. The CDR3 coding sequence is TGCGCCAGCAGCTCGACCGGGACTAGCGGGGTCAATGAGCAGTTCTTC. Translation gives CASSSTGTSGVNEQFF.

The chain is built from TRBV4-3 and TRBJ1-1; D is unclear. The CDR3 contains 15 residues. Trimming removed 4 bases from V and 4 bases from J, with 16 bases in between. Looked up from germline, CDR1 is LGHNA and CDR2 is YSLEER. The CDR3, as DNA: TGCGCCAGCAGCCCCAAGTCCGGTGGCGGCACTGAAGCTTTCTTT. Encoded protein: CASSPKSGGGTEAFF.

As for this clonotype: Because the CDR3's place on the DNA is in doubt, the DNA is left out and the CDR3 is given as listed by TCRdb. The chain recombines TRBV6-2 or TRBV6-3 with TRBJ2-7; TRBD1, the D gene given by the table, was not confirmed from the DNA. Germline CDR1 is MNHEY and CDR2 is SVGEGT. The CDR3 is 24 residues long, ends included. The chain's CDR3 is CASSSSDGEGEQYFGPPQEGEQYF.

This clonotype has only a few counts. The chain couples TRBV29-1 to TRBJ1-2; D is unresolved. Germline assignment: CDR1 SQVTM and CDR2 ANQGSEA. There are 13 residues in the CDR3. Trimming removed 5 bases from V and 8 bases from J, with 18 bases in between. The CDR3 sequence: CSVSRTPKAGYTF. The CDR3 DNA reads TGCAGCGTTTCTCGGACTCCAAAGGCGGGCTACACCTTC.

The chain links TRBV12-3 or TRBV12-4 to TRBJ1-6; D remains unclear. The CDR3 length is 16 residues. V lost 2 bases to trimming and J lost 6 bases, with 14 bases between them. The chain's CDR3 is CASSLSASWTNSPLHF. The CDR3 DNA reads TGTGCCAGCAGTTTATCCGCGTCCTGGACTAATTCACCCCTCCACTTT.

This clonotype occurred a few times. The rearrangement joins TRBV7-3 to TRBJ2-5; 9 bases match TRBD2. Per the germline V gene, CDR1 is SGHTA and CDR2 is FQGTGA. With 5 bases clipped from V and 4 bases from J, the junction kept 5 bases outside the gene matches. The CDR3 spans 14 residues. This CDR3 reads CASSRSGRGETQYF. In nucleotides, the CDR3 is TGTGCCAGCAGCCGTAGCGGGAGAGGAGAGACCCAGTACTTC.

This clonotype has just a few counts. The chain carries TRBV7-9 and TRBJ2-5; 7 bases fit TRBD1. V lost 8 bases, J lost 2 bases, and 11 bases stayed unmatched. The CDR3 is 15 amino acids. Germline V gives CDR1 SEHNR, CDR2 FQNEAQ (reference sequence). The CDR3 is CASSHLGQSQETQYF. In DNA, the CDR3 is TGTGCCAGCTCGCACCTGGGACAGTCGCAAGAGACCCAGTACTTC.

The CDR3 DNA reads TGTGCCTGGAGTGTGGTCCCCTACGAGCAGTACTTC. Amino acids: CAWSVVPYEQYF. The V call is TRBV30, the J call TRBJ2-7; D uncertain. The germline V and J ends were trimmed by 0 bases and 2 bases, with 5 bases remaining between them. Germline V gene lookup returns CDR1 GTSNPN and CDR2 SVGIG (reference sequence). CDR3 length: 12 residues. Drawing the rest from reference TRBV30 and TRBJ2-7, the complete variable domain is SQTIHQWPATLVQPVGSPLSLECTVEGTSNPNLYWYRQAAGRGLQLLFYSVGIGQISSEVPQNLSASRPQDRQFILSSKKLLLSDSGFYLCAWSVVPYEQYFGPGTRLTVT.

This clonotype was seen many times. The V call is TRBV12-3 or TRBV12-4, the J call TRBJ2-1, with TRBD2 as a possible D gene (6 bases). CDR3 size: 13 residues. V was shortened by 3 bases and J by 4 bases, with 7 bases between the two germline ends. Written as DNA, the CDR3 is TGTGCCAGCAGTTTCCGGGAGTACAATGAGCAGTTCTTC. It encodes CASSFREYNEQFF.

The gene calls are TRBV24-1 and TRBJ2-1; D might be TRBD1 (5 bases). Germline V gene lookup returns CDR1 KGHDR and CDR2 SFDVKD. The CDR3 runs to 12 residues. Trimming took off 5 bases at V and 9 bases at J, with 10 bases between the two ends. The CDR3 here is CATSGRVGEQFF. CDR3 DNA sequence: TGTGCCACCAGTGGCAGGGTTGGTGAGCAGTTCTTC.

This clonotype was detected only a few times. The gene calls are TRBV5-1 and TRBJ2-3, with TRBD2 matching 9 bases. V lost 5 bases, J lost 2 bases, and 3 bases stayed unmatched. The CDR3 totals 14 residues. Per the germline V gene, CDR1 is SGHRS and CDR2 is YFSETQ. The CDR3 DNA reads as TGCGCCAGCAGACTAGCGGGTTCCACAGATACGCAGTATTTT. Translated, it gives CASRLAGSTDTQYF.

The chain is built from TRBV3-1 and TRBJ1-2; D ambiguous. The CDR3 has 16 amino acids. Per germline, CDR1 LGHDT and CDR2 YNNKEL (reference sequence). V lost 1 base and J lost 3, with 15 bases in between. CDR3 bases: TGTGCCAGCAGCCAAGTCGTAAGTCGGGTCGACTATGGCTACACCTTC. Protein product: CASSQVVSRVDYGYTF.

A few counts support this clonotype. The V and J genes are TRBV9 and TRBJ1-1; no clear D gene. Per germline, CDR1 SGDLS and CDR2 YYNGEE. V lost 0 bases to trimming and J lost 0 bases, with 12 bases between them. The length of the CDR3 is 16 residues. The CDR3 DNA reads as TGTGCCAGCAGCGTAGACCCCTCCTCTATGAACACTGAAGCTTTCTTT. Protein product: CASSVDPSSMNTEAFF.